The source of this T cell receptor (beta chain) is a study of blood T cell repertoires in COVID-19. As for the study in general: In each case, the material was cDNA or gDNA derived from T cells, B-cell-depleted T cells, or PBMCs.

The CDR3 is 12 residues long. CDR1 is SGHAT and CDR2 is FQNNGV in the germline V gene. V gave up 5 bases and J gave up 9 bases, with 13 bases separating them. Original processing notes: Cell counts per sample came from amplifying reference gene primers. Some clones are missing from TCRdb's copy, which holds only in-frame ones; the method was immunoSEQ multiplex PCR. The DNA gave D and trimming, while V, J and clone size come from that table. The sample yields 250,000 to 350,000 clones, around 85% seen once. Seattle-derived patients entered the study during active infection and were followed longitudinally.

The sequence derives from a human donor with COVID-19, enrolled during active disease. The donor label of this sample is uncertain. Sequences were obtained from peripheral blood. The gene calls are TRBV11-2 and TRBJ1-1; D gene uncertain. CDR3 sequence: CASSDAGIKAFF. The CDR3 DNA reads TGTGCCAGCAGCGATGCGGGGATAAAAGCTTTCTTT.